This TCR beta chain appears in the sequencing data of a study of T cell responses to AZD1222 COVID-19 vaccine (dated by TCRdb to the early 2020s). Background for the entire study: A total of 230 to 250 trial participants underwent TCR sequencing, of whom around 210 had received two doses of AZD1222 and some 26 had received two doses of the MenACWY control vaccine. Trial participants were enrolled by age into 18-55, 56-69 and 70-plus year subgroups, with approximately 150, 30 and 60 TCR-sequenced participants respectively.

The CDR3 regions of human TCRbeta chains were analyzed by immunosequencing. The authors processed their data as follows. TCRs in the repertoires were compared against a reference library of SARS-CoV-2-specific TCRs that had been generated with the MIRA antigen-specificity platform. Breadth was defined as the fraction of unique TCRs that were SARS-CoV-2-associated. Depth was defined as the fraction of total T cells that were SARS-CoV-2-associated. Using the MIRA data, each spike-specific TCR was mapped to the spike region that the TCR reacts to and placed in a CD4 or CD8 class. Log10-transformed breadth and depth values were compared by one-way ANOVA with Sidak's multiple comparisons tests. Sourced from immuneACCESS, this table was stored by TCRdb with only in-frame sequences that have V and J called. A share of the clones is absent; for the studies checked, an unresolved V gene accounts for under half, and the remainder has no known explanation. That table furnishes V, J and clone size, whereas the DNA furnished D and trimming. Recorded for this sample are 150,000 to 200,000 clones; roughly 92% of them occurred a single time. Roughly 1.3% of the sample rests with the top ten.

Of note for this clone: Its antigen is not yet known. Base quality data are lacking; no much larger clone is found one base away.

Study-wide conclusions, independent of this receptor: Conclusions about previously exposed vaccinees are limited because only six or seven AZD1222 recipients were SARS-CoV-2 seropositive at baseline. Spike-specific TCR breadth and depth rose significantly after two AZD1222 doses compared with day 0 and with MenACWY recipients. No day 14 peak-response samples were available, so repertoires were characterized only after the peak T cell response. CD4 TCRs associated with the vaccine covered the entire spike protein, and the dominant responses were in regions 160-218 and 743-854. Reportedly, close to half of the unique spike-specific TCRs recognized epitopes lying outside the regions that are mutated in the B.1.351 and B.1.1.7 variants. Participants were mostly white British, with more females than males. The authors suggested clonal diversity may have been underestimated. In the small 56-69-year group, the increase in depth fell short of significance, most likely because of low power.

Relative to germline, V is 5 bases shorter and J is 4 bases shorter, with 11 bases between their ends. As encoded in the germline V gene, CDR1 is MDHEN while CDR2 is SYDVKM. From the cysteine through the phenylalanine, the CDR3 covers 13 amino acids. Left in the record is the CDR3 DNA by itself, 39 bases read in frame from the first base. In the paper's terms, the time point label means: about 28 days (+/-7) after the second vaccine dose. AZD1222 recipients with second doses at about 4 weeks or about 12 weeks were pooled, because spike-specific TCR depth and breadth did not differ between schedules. Vaccinee samples came from UK trials COV001 and COV002, including a single-blind randomized controlled phase 2/3 trial of AZD1222 (ChAdOx1 nCoV-19) in healthy adults. For TCRbeta chain sequencing, PBMC samples from trial participants were taken at day 0 and at day 28 after the second dose.

The TCR originated in an adult who received the AZD1222 COVID-19 vaccine. This chain is built from TRBV28 and TRBJ2-5; the D gene lacks a confident call. Sample: peripheral blood, taken 28 days after the second AZD1222 dose. The CDR3 protein sequence reads: CASSQAHRETQYF. In nucleotides, the sequence is TGTGCCAGCAGTCAAGCCCATCGAGAGACCCAGTACTTC.